The next 21 T cell receptor beta chains were all read from a single sample in a study of blood T cell repertoires in COVID-19. The data were produced by immunoSEQ multiplex PCR, yet TCRdb's version contains in-frame clones alone and is incomplete. The sample lists 120,000 to 150,000 clones; 81% were seen once. Input material: peripheral blood. The receptors come from a human donor with acute or convalescent COVID-19. The donor label of this sample is uncertain.

CDR3 protein: CASSPLSGGAGNEQFF. The CDR3 DNA is TGCGCCAGCAGCCCCTTGAGCGGGGGGGCCGGAAATGAGCAGTTCTTC. The J gene is TRBJ2-1, the V gene TRBV4-1; 10 bases map to TRBD2. The V segment lost 4 bases and the J segment 7 bases; nucleotides outside the gene matches: 10. The CDR3 spans 16 residues. Germline values: CDR1 MGHRA, CDR2 YSYEKL.

J is TRBJ1-5 and V is TRBV5-5; the D is unclear. Trimming pared 1 base from V and 4 bases from J, leaving 6 bases between. Germline values: CDR1 SGHKS, CDR2 YYEKEE (reference sequence). The CDR3 loop spans 13 amino acids. The CDR3 region is CASSLSTNQPQHF. For the CDR3, the DNA is TGTGCCAGCAGCTTGTCTACGAATCAGCCCCAGCATTTT.

This clone was counted a few times. J is TRBJ2-7 and V is TRBV9; 9 bases align to TRBD2. V lost 3 bases, J lost 2 bases, and 3 bases stayed unmatched. Germline CDR1 and CDR2: SGDLS and YYNGEE. There are 14 residues in the CDR3. The CDR3 nucleotides are TGTGCCAGCAGCGGGGGACTAGCCCCCTACGAGCAGTACTTC. Its translation is CASSGGLAPYEQYF.

The chain joins TRBV25-1 to TRBJ1-5; 9 bases line up with TRBD1. Germline CDR1 and CDR2: MGHDK and SYGVNS. Unmatched junction bases numbered 11, after V lost 5 bases and J lost 3 bases. The CDR3 totals 17 residues. The CDR3 is CASSPLGQGVDNQPQHF. CDR3 sequence (DNA): TGTGCCAGCAGTCCATTGGGACAGGGAGTTGACAATCAGCCCCAGCATTTT.

The chain couples TRBV27 to TRBJ1-5; no firm D call. Looked up from germline, CDR1 is MNHEY and CDR2 is SMNVEV (reference sequence). V lost 6 bases and J 9 bases, leaving 18 bases between the germline ends. The CDR3 is 14 residues long. The CDR3: CASSLTNARWPQHF. CDR3 DNA sequence: TGTGCCAGCAGCCTCACTAACGCCCGATGGCCCCAGCATTTT.

This clone was picked up one time. The V gene is TRBV5-6, the J gene TRBJ1-2; D unclear. This CDR3 has 12 residues. In germline, CDR1 is SGHDT, CDR2 YYEEEE. Between the trimmed V and J ends, which lost 4 bases and 8 bases, there was a span of 12 bases. In DNA form, the CDR3 reads TGTGCCAGCAGCCCCCTGACGGGAGGCTACACCTTC. It encodes CASSPLTGGYTF.

This clone was seen a handful of times. The V and J genes are TRBV7-2 and TRBJ2-1; TRBD2 matches 7 bases. Trimming at V came to 1 base and at J to 0 bases, leaving 3 bases not matched to a gene. Per germline, CDR1 SGHTA and CDR2 FQGNSA. This CDR3 has 16 residues. CDR3 coding DNA: TGTGCCAGCAGCTTAGGTTCTAGCGGCTCCTACAATGAGCAGTTCTTC. Residues: CASSLGSSGSYNEQFF.

DNA for the CDR3: TGTGCCAGCAGCTCGGACAGCTACAATGAGCAGTTCTTC. Protein sequence: CASSSDSYNEQFF. The chain has TRBV12-3 or TRBV12-4 and TRBJ2-1, with D tentatively TRBD1 (6 bases). The CDR3 length is 13 residues. Trimming left V 6 bases short and J 3 bases short, with 9 bases between.

V gene TRBV4-1 combines with J gene TRBJ1-6; D call uncertain. Looked up from germline, CDR1 is MGHRA and CDR2 is YSYEKL. The ends were cut back, 4 bases at V and 8 bases at J, with 15 bases in the middle. The CDR3 is 15 amino acids. CDR3 bases: TGCGCCAGCAGCCCCTATAACAGCAATGATTCACCCCTCCACTTT. This codes for CASSPYNSNDSPLHF.

The rearrangement uses TRBV27 and TRBJ1-1; weak D call: TRBD1 (5 bases). V was clipped by 4 bases and J by 5 bases, with 14 bases between them. CDR1 is MNHEY, CDR2 SMNVEV, per germline (reference sequence). The CDR3 sequence is 14 residues long. The CDR3 here is CASSSTGGKTEAFF. CDR3 in DNA: TGTGCCAGCAGTTCCACAGGTGGCAAGACTGAAGCTTTCTTT.

On this clone itself: A single base separates this from a much larger clone, so it may be a read error. The chain is built from TRBV9 and TRBJ1-2, with D unclear. The germline CDR1 and CDR2 sequences are SGDLS and YYNGEE. CDR3 length: 13 amino acids. Trimming left V 4 bases short and J 4 bases short, with 11 bases between. In DNA form, the CDR3 reads TGTGCCAGCAGCCCGGAGGCGACCTATGGCTACACCTTC. Protein: CASSPEATYGYTF.

The V call is TRBV7-9, the J call TRBJ2-3, with TRBD2 identical over 8 bases. The CDR3 contains 14 residues. V was clipped by 9 bases and J by 2 bases; unmatched bases: 7. In germline, CDR1 is SEHNR, CDR2 FQNEAQ (reference sequence). The CDR3 loop reads CASRTGGATDTQYF. CDR3 nucleotides: TGTGCCAGTCGAACCGGGGGGGCCACAGATACGCAGTATTTT. Drawing the rest from reference TRBV7-9 and TRBJ2-3, the complete variable domain is DTGVSQNPRHKITKRGQNVTFRCDPISEHNRLYWYRQTLGQGPEFLTYFQNEAQLEKSRLLSDRFSAERPKGSFSTLEIQRTEQGDSAMYLCASRTGGATDTQYFGPGTRLTVL.

The chain joins TRBV27 to TRBJ2-1, with D possibly matching TRBD2 (5 bases). The CDR3 is made up of 13 amino acids. Germline V gives CDR1 MNHEY, CDR2 SMNVEV (reference sequence). V lost 3 bases, J lost 9 bases, and 12 bases lay in between. Here the CDR3 DNA reads TGTGCCAGCAGTTTGTCGGGGTCGGCTGAGCAGTTCTTC. Translation gives CASSLSGSAEQFF.

The chain combines TRBV5-1 with TRBJ1-5; the D is unclear. Trimming took off 2 bases at V and 1 base at J, with 10 bases between the two ends. CDR3 length equals 15 residues. The germline CDR1 and CDR2 sequences are SGHRS and YFSETQ. CDR3 sequence: CASSFSSGSNQPQHF. The CDR3 nucleotides are TGCGCCAGCAGCTTTAGTTCCGGGAGCAATCAGCCCCAGCATTTT.

This rearrangement joins TRBV14 to TRBJ1-2; the D is unclear. The CDR3 runs to 14 residues. The V end was cut by 1 base, the J end by 7 bases, with 13 bases between. Germline V gives CDR1 SGHDN, CDR2 FVKESK. The CDR3 DNA reads as TGTGCCAGCAGCCAAGTACGAACGGAGGGTGGCTACACCTTC. Protein: CASSQVRTEGGYTF.

The chain joins TRBV6-5 to TRBJ1-2; the D gene is possibly TRBD1 (5 bases). V was clipped by 6 bases and J by 0 bases, with 11 bases between them. Germline V CDR1 and CDR2: MNHEY, SVGAGI. This CDR3 has 14 residues. The CDR3 DNA is TGTGCCAGCAGAGCAGGGCCAGCTAACTATGGCTACACCTTC. It translates to CASRAGPANYGYTF.

V is TRBV2 and J is TRBJ2-7; 9 bases map to TRBD1. After removal of 1 base from V and 0 bases from J, the junction contained 13 bases not matched to a gene. Germline loops: CDR1 SNHLY, CDR2 FYNNEI. This CDR3 region has 19 residues. CDR3: CASSEEEEGTGRDSYEQYF. In DNA, the CDR3 is TGTGCCAGCAGTGAAGAGGAAGAAGGGACAGGGAGGGACTCCTACGAGCAGTACTTC. Supplemented by reference TRBV2 and TRBJ2-7, the full variable domain reads EPEVTQTPSHQVTQMGQEVILRCVPISNHLYFYWYRQILGQKVEFLVSFYNNEISEKSEIFDDQFSVERPDGSNFTLKIRSTKLEDSAMYFCASSEEEEGTGRDSYEQYFGPGTRLTVT.

The sample holds a few counts of this clone. J is TRBJ2-1 and V is TRBV23-1; 8 positions match TRBD1. TRBV23-1 is recorded as an ORF, its role being uncertain. The CDR3 spans 16 residues. V shed 0 bases, J shed 5 bases, and the junction held 6 bases outside the gene matches. CDR3 DNA sequence: TGCGCCAGCAGTCAATCGAGGACAGGGCTCGACAATGAGCAGTTCTTC. Translated: CASSQSRTGLDNEQFF.

The chain has TRBV2 and TRBJ2-1; TRBD2 agrees at 11 bases. Per germline, CDR1 SNHLY and CDR2 FYNNEI. V gave up 4 bases and J gave up 0 bases; unmatched junction bases: 11. The CDR3 is 19 residues long. The CDR3 DNA sequence: TGTGCCAGCAGTGTACCAGGACTAGCGGGCCTCAGCTCCTACAATGAGCAGTTCTTC. Translation gives CASSVPGLAGLSSYNEQFF. The full variable domain, with the rest looked up from reference TRBV2 and TRBJ2-1, is EPEVTQTPSHQVTQMGQEVILRCVPISNHLYFYWYRQILGQKVEFLVSFYNNEISEKSEIFDDQFSVERPDGSNFTLKIRSTKLEDSAMYFCASSVPGLAGLSSYNEQFFGPGTRLTVL.

The V call is TRBV6-5, the J call TRBJ2-2, with no clear D. V lost 6 bases and J 1 base, leaving 6 bases between the germline ends. The germline gives CDR1 MNHEY, CDR2 SVGAGI. The CDR3 contains 13 residues. The CDR3 DNA is TGTGCCAGCAGCACTATGAACACCGGGGAGCTGTTTTTT. It translates to CASSTMNTGELFF.

The chain has TRBV12-5 and TRBJ2-3; 8 nucleotides align to TRBD1. Germline V gene sequence: CDR1 LGHNT, CDR2 FRNRAP. Germline trimming cut 7 bases from V and 2 bases from J; bases unmatched to any gene: 8. There are 15 residues in the CDR3. The CDR3 sequence: CASATGQGNTDTQYF. CDR3 coding DNA: TGTGCTAGTGCCACAGGACAGGGAAACACAGATACGCAGTATTTT. Supplemented by reference TRBV12-5 and TRBJ2-3, the full variable domain reads DARVTQTPRHKVTEMGQEVTMRCQPILGHNTVFWYRQTMMQGLELLAYFRNRAPLDDSGMPKDRFSAEMPDATLATLKIQPSEPRDSAVYFCASATGQGNTDTQYFGPGTRLTVL.